A single sample is the source of the 4 T cell receptor beta chains below, sequenced in a study of type 1 and type 2 diabetes patients. PCR was run on genomic DNA. A primer set of 30 forward and 13 reverse primers amplified the CDR3. TCRdb re-analysed the multiplex PCR reads in MiXCR, keeping a single row per CDR3 protein. In the table there are some 250,000 distinct CDR3 sequences, around 47% of which are singletons. The specimen sequenced was peripheral blood mononuclear cells (PBMCs). These receptors were collected from a man in his late teens or twenties with type 2 diabetes.

The chain recombines TRBV6-6 with TRBJ1-2, with TRBD1 as a possible D gene (6 bases). The V end was cut by 2 bases, the J end by 4 bases, with 11 bases between. CDR3 length: 14 amino acids. Germline loops: CDR1 MNHNY, CDR2 SVGAGI (reference sequence). The CDR3: CASSYVDSIYGYTF. CDR3 DNA: TGTGCCAGCAGTTACGTGGACAGCATCTATGGCTACACCTTC.

A few counts support this clonotype. V is TRBV20-1 and J is TRBJ2-6; D not resolved. The germline V gene has CDR1 DFQATT and CDR2 SNEGSKA (reference sequence). This CDR3 is 14 amino acids long. V was trimmed by 2 bases and J by 2 bases, leaving 7 bases between them. The CDR3: CSARKAPGANVLTF. CDR3 bases: TGCAGTGCTAGAAAGGCACCTGGGGCCAACGTCCTGACTTTC.

The chain combines TRBV7-6 with TRBJ1-6, with a tentative D call TRBD1 (5 bases). The CDR3 has 15 amino acids. Germline V CDR1 and CDR2: SGHVS, FNYEAQ. V was pared by 1 base and J by 10 bases, with 14 bases between. This CDR3 reads CASSLEAGGDSPLHF. CDR3 bases: TGTGCCAGCAGCTTAGAGGCGGGCGGGGACTCACCCCTCCACTTT.

This clonotype was detected a few times. The chain joins TRBV30 to TRBJ2-7, with 8 bases aligning to TRBD2. CDR3 length: 15 amino acids. The germline V gene encodes CDR1 GTSNPN and CDR2 SVGIG (reference sequence). After removal of 3 bases from V and 3 bases from J, the junction contained 10 bases not matched to a gene. The CDR3 spells CAWSTTSGLGYEQYF. The CDR3 DNA sequence: TGTGCCTGGAGCACTACTAGCGGATTAGGCTACGAGCAGTACTTC.